This entry concerns a single T cell receptor beta chain. Most PBMC samples had around 480 ng input DNA in six replicates. Generated by immunoSEQ multiplex PCR, the TCRdb table keeps only in-frame clones and is missing some. The table shows tens of thousands of clones, with roughly nine tenths occurring only once. The sample belongs to a study of neoadjuvant anti-PD-1 for oral cavity cancer. Overall study: Nivolumab at 3 mg/kg was mostly given biweekly, three to four doses, pre-surgery.

V shed 3 bases, J shed 0 bases, and the junction held 7 bases outside the gene matches. Germline CDR1 is SGHRS and CDR2 is YFSETQ. This CDR3 comprises 16 residues. Stated time point: after neoadjuvant nivolumab, at surgical resection. These oral cavity squamous cell carcinomas were HPV-negative and locally advanced. The J gene is TRBJ2-3, the V gene TRBV5-1, with TRBD1 identical over 7 bases. Sequences were derived from PBMCs, sampled after nivolumab (anti-PD-1) treatment. The receptor's source is a person aged 35 to 85 with oral cavity squamous cell carcinoma. CDR3 region: CASSSRDRASTDTQYF. The CDR3 bases are TGCGCCAGCAGCTCCCGGGACAGAGCTAGCACAGATACGCAGTATTTT.